The rows below give T cell receptor beta chains drawn from one sample of a study of beta chain features in type 1 diabetes. Sequencing was performed with immunoSEQ multiplex PCR; in TCRdb, only in-frame clones are kept and a portion is missing. The sample contains 300,000 to 400,000 clones, around 9.3% of which appear only once. The sequencing input was central memory CD4+ T cells from blood. The receptors were sampled from a man aged 25-40 years with type 1 diabetes. The CDR3 runs from the conserved cysteine through the conserved F or W. Fields, in order: clone size, D gene, J gene, V gene, CDR3 protein, CDR3 DNA. The D gene is left open where the match is weak. Size is omitted from some rows. Given values are once, few, many or a class for expanded clones.

>few|-|TRBJ2-3|TRBV11-2
CASSLDGSLTDTQYF
TGTGCCAGCAGCTTAGACGGTTCCCTCACAGATACGCAGTATTTT
>few|-|TRBJ2-7|TRBV7-2
CASSLGGPVPYEQYF
TGTGCCAGCAGCTTAGGAGGGCCGGTCCCCTACGAGCAGTACTTC
>few|TRBD1|TRBJ1-3|TRBV6-6
CASIATGGAGNTIYF
TGTGCCAGCATTGCTACAGGGGGGGCTGGAAACACCATATATTTT
>few|-|TRBJ1-2|TRBV28
CASSFPNYGYTF
TGTGCCAGCAGTTTCCCCAACTATGGCTACACCTTC
>few|-|TRBJ2-5|TRBV5-4
CASSLSGAGYQETQYF
TGTGCCAGCAGCTTGTCCGGGGCCGGGTACCAAGAGACCCAGTACTTC
>-|TRBD1|TRBJ1-1|TRBV30
CAWSLRGPKRWMNTEAFF
TGTGCCTGGAGCCTGAGGGGGCCTAAGCGATGGATGAACACTGAAGCTTTCTTT
>few|TRBD2|TRBJ2-5|TRBV30
CAWSVRGGLTETQYF
TGTGCCTGGAGTGTGCGGGGGGGCCTGACTGAGACCCAGTACTTC
>-|TRBD2|TRBJ2-5|TRBV7-6
CASSRTSGGQETQYF
TGTGCCAGCAGCAGGACTAGCGGGGGTCAAGAGACCCAGTACTTC
>-|-|TRBJ1-6|TRBV20-1
CSARVNSPLHF
TGCAGTGCTAGAGTTAATTCACCCCTCCACTTT
>few|-|TRBJ2-1|TRBV11-2
CASSPGGMGADNEQFF
TGTGCCAGCAGCCCTGGGGGGATGGGGGCGGACAATGAGCAGTTCTTC
>few|TRBD2|TRBJ2-3|TRBV7-2
CASSPWTSGVSDTQYF
TGTGCCAGCAGCCCTTGGACTAGCGGGGTCTCGGATACGCAGTATTTT
>few|-|TRBJ2-3|TRBV9
CASSVVGSRPGDTQYF
TGTGCCAGCAGCGTTGTGGGGTCACGACCAGGAGATACGCAGTATTTT
>-|-|TRBJ1-2|TRBV7-2
CASSPRSDYGYTF
TGTGCCAGCAGCCCGAGGTCAGACTATGGCTACACCTTC
>few|-|TRBJ2-2|TRBV7-2
CASSPWEFRANTGELFF
TGTGCCAGCAGCCCTTGGGAGTTCAGGGCGAACACCGGGGAGCTGTTTTTT
>-|-|TRBJ1-3|TRBV6-5
CATRGISGNTIYF
TGTGCCACCAGAGGGATCTCTGGAAACACCATATATTTT
>few|-|TRBJ2-1|TRBV19
CASRSISENEQFF
TGTGCCAGTAGGTCGATTAGCGAGAATGAGCAGTTCTTC
>-|-|TRBJ2-5|TRBV18
CASSMYQETQYF
TGTGCCAGCTCCATGTACCAAGAGACCCAGTACTTC
>-|TRBD1|TRBJ2-3|TRBV28
CASTTSRTGGIDTQYF
TGTGCCAGCACCACCTCCCGGACAGGCGGAATAGATACGCAGTATTTT
>-|-|TRBJ1-3|TRBV6-6
CATYSMNSGNTIYF
TGTGCCACCTACTCCATGAACTCTGGAAACACCATATATTTT
>-|TRBD1|TRBJ1-6|TRBV4-3
CASSQDHRGGSPLHF
TGCGCCAGCAGCCAAGACCACAGGGGAGGTTCACCCCTCCACTTT
>few|TRBD1|TRBJ2-5|TRBV5-1
CASSLAEQGPQETQYF
TGCGCCAGCAGCTTGGCGGAACAGGGGCCTCAAGAGACCCAGTACTTC
>few|-|TRBJ2-2|TRBV5-4
CASSLGSGNTGELFF
TGTGCCAGCAGCTTAGGTAGCGGAAACACCGGGGAGCTGTTTTTT
>few|-|TRBJ2-7|TRBV6-6
CASSLATYEQYF
TGTGCCAGCAGTTTGGCGACCTACGAGCAGTACTTC
>few|-|TRBJ2-3|TRBV4-3
CASSQQVPSTDTQYF
TGCGCCAGCAGCCAACAGGTTCCTAGCACAGATACGCAGTATTTT
>-|TRBD1|TRBJ2-7|TRBV6-1
CASRRQGADEQYF
TGTGCCAGCAGGAGACAGGGGGCAGACGAGCAGTACTTC
>-|TRBD1|TRBJ2-7|TRBV29-1
CSVTGQGSYEQYF
TGCAGCGTTACGGGACAGGGTTCCTACGAGCAGTACTTC
>few|-|TRBJ2-2|TRBV6-1
CASLPGTANTGELFF
TGTGCCAGCCTTCCCGGGACTGCGAACACCGGGGAGCTGTTTTTT